The entry below gives a single T cell receptor (beta chain) sequence along with its context. The sample originates from a study of blood T cell repertoires in COVID-19. Authors' processing steps: Amplifying reference gene primers gave estimates of nucleated cell counts. TCRdb keeps only in-frame clones here, not all; method: immunoSEQ multiplex PCR. V and J calls plus clone size are reproduced from that table; the DNA served to infer D and trimming. The repertoire consists of approximately 77,000 clones, with 65% to 85% occurring once and the leading ten covering about 17%. The germline CDR1 and CDR2 sequences are SNHLY and FYNNEI. This CDR3 contains 14 residues. The V and J ends lost 6 bases and 0 bases respectively, with 8 bases between them.

This clonotype originated in a man between 65 and 85 years old with active or convalescent COVID-19. The sequenced sample consisted of peripheral blood. This chain uses TRBV2 with TRBJ1-4, with no clear D. CDR3 in amino acids: CASRDSSTNEKLFF. The CDR3 DNA reads TGTGCCAGCAGAGACTCCTCAACTAATGAAAAACTGTTTTTT.